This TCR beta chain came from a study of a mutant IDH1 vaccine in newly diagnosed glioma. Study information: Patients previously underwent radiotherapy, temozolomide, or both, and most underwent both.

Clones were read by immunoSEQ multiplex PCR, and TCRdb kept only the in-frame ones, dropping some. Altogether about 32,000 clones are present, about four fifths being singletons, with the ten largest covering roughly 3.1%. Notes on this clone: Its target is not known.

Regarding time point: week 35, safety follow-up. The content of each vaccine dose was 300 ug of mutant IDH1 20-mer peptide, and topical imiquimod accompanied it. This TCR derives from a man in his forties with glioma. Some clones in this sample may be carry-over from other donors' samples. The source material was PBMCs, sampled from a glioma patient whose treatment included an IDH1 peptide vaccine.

The CDR3: CASSSRAGASTDTQYF. DNA for the CDR3: TGTGCCAGCAGCTCCCGAGCGGGGGCGAGCACAGATACGCAGTATTTT. The chain couples TRBV7-9 to TRBJ2-3, with TRBD2 matching 8 bases. The germline V gene encodes CDR1 SEHNR and CDR2 FQNEAQ (reference sequence). The CDR3 has 16 amino acids. The V and J ends lost 4 bases and 0 bases, in that order; junction bases with no gene match: 6.